The 27 T cell receptor beta chains below all came from one sample that was sequenced in a study of T-cell memory formation after mild COVID-19. One entry per CDR3 protein results from TCRdb running MiXCR on the 5' RACE reads. The sample carries under 700,000 distinct CDR3 sequences, roughly 22% recorded once. Sequencing was performed on PBMCs or a T cell subset sorted from them (not recorded which). These receptors were obtained from an adult woman who had mild COVID-19 (a few samples of this study predate the infection). Cell type and time point are not known.

CDR3 DNA sequence: TGTGCCAGCAGGGGGCAGATCTACAATGAGCAGTTCTTC. Its protein product is CASRGQIYNEQFF. V is TRBV27 and J is TRBJ2-1, with D possibly matching TRBD1 (5 bases). The CDR3 spans 13 residues. CDR1 and CDR2 from the germline V gene are MNHEY and SMNVEV (reference sequence). With 6 bases removed from V and 3 bases from J, the gap between germline ends came to 9 bases.

Ten or more counts support this clonotype. The CDR3 reads CATRPGQGYEQYF. The CDR3 coding sequence is TGTGCCACGCGACCGGGACAGGGCTACGAGCAGTACTTC. This chain joins TRBV19 and TRBJ2-7; 9 bases agree with TRBD1. Germline CDR1 is LNHDA and CDR2 is SQIVND (reference sequence). There are 13 residues in the CDR3. The ends lost 10 bases at V and 3 bases at J; junction bases unmatched: 7.

The V and J genes are TRBV30 and TRBJ2-7; D not resolved. Trimming removed 5 bases from V and 0 bases from J, with 11 bases in between. The CDR3 contains 13 residues. Germline V gene lookup returns CDR1 GTSNPN and CDR2 SVGIG (reference sequence). The CDR3 loop reads CAWQDTSSYEQYF. The CDR3 DNA reads TGTGCCTGGCAAGACACCAGCTCCTACGAGCAGTACTTC.

This clonotype has at least ten counts. The chain combines TRBV12-3 or TRBV12-4 with TRBJ2-1; the match to TRBD2 covers 16 bases. The CDR3 has 17 residues. The ends lost 5 bases at V and 13 bases at J; junction bases unmatched: 14. The CDR3 DNA follows: TGTGCCAGCAGTCAGATGGGACTAGCGGGAGGGCCCCAAGGCCAGTTCTTC. Residues: CASSQMGLAGGPQGQFF.

This chain links TRBV9 with TRBJ2-5, with D tentatively TRBD1 (6 bases). V was cut by 4 bases and J by 5 bases, with 15 bases left in between. The CDR3 spans 14 residues. In germline, CDR1 is SGDLS, CDR2 YYNGEE. The CDR3 DNA reads as TGTGCCAGCAGCCCAGACCACAGGGAGGAGACCCAGTACTTC. Its translation: CASSPDHREETQYF.

This clonotype was recorded a few times. This chain connects TRBV5-1 to TRBJ2-6; D is uncertain. Germline CDR1 and CDR2: SGHRS and YFSETQ. The ends were cut back, 1 base at V and 4 bases at J, with 9 bases in the middle. The length of the CDR3 is 15 residues. CDR3: CASSLRTSGANVLTF. In nucleotides, the CDR3 is TGCGCCAGCAGCTTGCGGACGTCCGGGGCCAACGTCCTGACTTTC.

V usage is TRBV12-3 or TRBV12-4 and J usage is TRBJ2-3; TRBD2 aligns across 8 bases. The ends lost 3 bases at V and 6 bases at J; junction bases unmatched: 14. The CDR3 sequence is 17 residues long. The CDR3 sequence: CASSFIAREGPWDTQYF. CDR3 bases: TGTGCCAGCAGTTTTATTGCCCGGGAGGGCCCATGGGATACGCAGTATTTT.

This clonotype showed up just a few times. The V gene is TRBV20-1, the J gene TRBJ1-3; D not resolved. The CDR3 totals 13 residues. Germline values: CDR1 DFQATT, CDR2 SNEGSKA (reference sequence). V shed 2 bases and J shed 2 bases, with 7 bases lying between them. CDR3 nucleotide sequence: TGCAGTGCTAGACAGCCTACTGGAAACACCATATATTTT. Its translation is CSARQPTGNTIYF.

This clonotype was found a few times. This rearrangement joins TRBV5-4 to TRBJ1-2, with D tentatively TRBD1 (5 bases). The CDR3 length is 14 residues. V lost 1 base to trimming and J lost 8 bases, with 15 bases between them. Germline V gene sequence: CDR1 SGHNT, CDR2 YYREEE (reference sequence). CDR3 loop: CASSLQGVPGGYTF. The CDR3 DNA is TGTGCCAGCAGCTTGCAAGGGGTACCGGGGGGCTACACCTTC.

This clonotype was counted many times. The chain recombines TRBV15 with TRBJ2-1, with TRBD2 identical over 7 bases. This CDR3 contains 15 residues. Germline V gives CDR1 LNHNV, CDR2 YYDKDF (reference sequence). Unmatched junction bases numbered 12, after V lost 7 bases and J lost 6 bases. In DNA, the CDR3 is TGTGCCACCACAACTAGCGAGGAATACGGCAATGAGCAGTTCTTC. Translating it yields CATTTSEEYGNEQFF.

The table lists this clonotype with a few counts. CDR3 bases: TGCAGCGTTGAAACTAGCGGGGTAAGCAATGAGCAGTTCTTC. Amino acids: CSVETSGVSNEQFF. This chain connects TRBV29-1 to TRBJ2-1, with TRBD2 matching over 10 bases. CDR1 SQVTM and CDR2 ANQGSEA come from the germline V gene. V was pared by 2 bases and J by 6 bases, with 4 bases of the junction left unmatched. The CDR3 is 14 amino acids.

This clonotype was recorded a few times. The genes are TRBV5-6 and TRBJ1-4, with TRBD1 matching over 7 bases. This CDR3 comprises 16 residues. CDR1 and CDR2 (germline): SGHDT, YYEEEE. The trim removed 3 bases at V and 3 bases at J, leaving 8 bases unmatched. The CDR3: CASSSRRQGANEKLFF. As DNA, the CDR3 is TGTGCCAGCAGCTCGCGGCGACAGGGAGCTAATGAAAAACTGTTTTTT. The variable domain in full, completed from reference TRBV5-6 and TRBJ1-4, reads DAGVTQSPTHLIKTRGQQVTLRCSPKSGHDTVSWYQQALGQGPQFIFQYYEEEERQRGNFPDRFSGHQFPNYSSELNVNALLLGDSALYLCASSSRRQGANEKLFFGSGTQLSVL.

There are a few counts of this clonotype. The gene calls are TRBV3-1 and TRBJ1-1; D possibly corresponds to TRBD1 (5 bases). Germline-derived CDR1 and CDR2 are LGHDT and YNNKEL (reference sequence). V lost 0 bases to trimming and J lost 1 base, with 6 bases between them. This CDR3 spans 14 amino acids. CDR3 sequence: CASSQEQANTEAFF. DNA for the CDR3: TGTGCCAGCAGCCAAGAACAGGCGAACACTGAAGCTTTCTTT.

On this clonotype itself: The conserved final phenylalanine or tryptophan is absent from the CDR3, which likely points to a read error. CDR3 DNA sequence: TGTGCCAGCAGACAGGCCCTGAACACTGAAGCTTTCATT. Protein sequence: CASRQALNTEAFI. The chain links TRBV7-9 to TRBJ1-1, with D possibly being TRBD1 (5 bases). Trimming cost V 6 bases and J 0 bases, with 8 bases left between them. This CDR3 has 13 amino acids. The germline V gene has CDR1 SEHNR and CDR2 FQNEAQ (reference sequence).

This sequence joins TRBV24-1 and TRBJ2-3; unclear D gene. Germline V gene sequence: CDR1 KGHDR, CDR2 SFDVKD. The CDR3 runs to 13 residues. Deletions cut 1 base from V and 4 bases from J, with 5 bases between. The CDR3 here is CATSDFNADTQYF. CDR3 in DNA: TGTGCCACCAGTGATTTTAACGCAGATACGCAGTATTTT.

J is TRBJ2-1 and V is TRBV12-3 or TRBV12-4, with 9 nucleotides matching TRBD1. The junction had 7 bases not matched to a gene; V was cut back by 1 base and J by 6 bases. This CDR3 is 16 amino acids long. The CDR3, as DNA: TGTGCCAGCAGTTTAGGTGCACAGGGGGCAGGCAATGAGCAGTTCTTC. Amino acid sequence: CASSLGAQGAGNEQFF.

This clonotype was detected only a few times. V and J are TRBV7-6 and TRBJ2-2, with D possibly matching TRBD1 (6 bases). The length of the CDR3 is 14 residues. V shed 5 bases and J shed 3 bases, with 10 bases lying between them. Germline CDR1 reads SGHVS; CDR2 reads FNYEAQ. The CDR3 sequence is CASSMYRDTGELFF. DNA for the CDR3: TGTGCCAGCAGCATGTACAGGGACACCGGGGAGCTGTTTTTT.

This clonotype was counted a few times. The chain is built from TRBV27 and TRBJ2-1; 8 bases map to TRBD1. V gave up 3 bases and J gave up 2 bases; unmatched junction bases: 0. The CDR3 length is 14 residues. Germline-derived CDR1 and CDR2 are MNHEY and SMNVEV (reference sequence). The CDR3 bases are TGTGCCAGCAGTTTCAGGGGGCCCTACAATGAGCAGTTCTTC. This codes for CASSFRGPYNEQFF.

The chain is built from TRBV7-3 and TRBJ1-2; no reliable D call. This CDR3 contains 12 residues. CDR1 and CDR2 (germline): SGHTA, FQGTGA. V lost 5 bases and J 8 bases, leaving 12 bases between the germline ends. CDR3 sequence (DNA): TGTGCCAGCAGCCCGGGTTCCGGGGGCTACACCTTC. Its protein is CASSPGSGGYTF.

V usage is TRBV20-1 and J usage is TRBJ2-1, with a weak D call TRBD1 (5 bases). V lost 3 bases and J 9 bases, leaving 12 bases between the germline ends. The CDR3 totals 12 residues. The germline CDR1 and CDR2 sequences are DFQATT and SNEGSKA (reference sequence). The DNA of the CDR3 is TGCAGTGCTAGCCAGGGTTTAGGTGAGCAGTTCTTC. It translates to CSASQGLGEQFF.

This clonotype has ten or more counts. The chain combines TRBV7-2 with TRBJ2-3; 7 bases match TRBD2. CDR1 and CDR2 (germline): SGHTA, FQGNSA. With V trimmed by 0 bases and J by 9 bases, 6 bases remained unmatched. The CDR3 length is 14 residues. The CDR3 region has the DNA TGTGCCAGCAGCTTAGCTGGCGGGGGAGGAACGCAGTATTTT. It yields the protein CASSLAGGGGTQYF. Drawing the rest from reference TRBV7-2 and TRBJ2-3, the complete variable domain is GAGVSQSPSNKVTEKGKDVELRCDPISGHTALYWYRQSLGQGLEFLIYFQGNSAPDKSGLPSDRFSAERTGGSVSTLTIQRTQQEDSAVYLCASSLAGGGGTQYFGPGTRLTVL.

The V gene is TRBV24-1, the J gene TRBJ2-4, with 7 positions matching TRBD2. The germline V gene encodes CDR1 KGHDR and CDR2 SFDVKD. After removal of 5 bases from V and 9 bases from J, the junction contained 3 bases not matched to a gene. The CDR3 consists of 12 residues. The CDR3 nucleotides read TGTGCCACCAGTGCAGCGGGAACCATTCAGTACTTC. Amino acids: CATSAAGTIQYF.

This clonotype was recorded at least ten times. A junction end diverges from the germline sequence, so it may reflect a read error. The V call is TRBV15, the J call TRBJ2-5; D remains unclear. Germline assignment: CDR1 LNHNV and CDR2 YYDKDF (reference sequence). CDR3 length: 9 amino acids. The CDR3 protein is CDYQETQYF. The CDR3 nucleotides read TGTGACTACCAGGAGACCCAGTACTTC. The full variable domain, completed using reference TRBV15 and TRBJ2-5, is DAMVIQNPRYQVTQFGKPVTLSCSQTLNHNVMYWYQQKSSQAPKLLFHYYDKDFNNEADTPDNFQSRRPNTSFCFLDIRSPGLGDTAMYLCDYQETQYFGPGTRLLVL.

The gene calls are TRBV2 and TRBJ2-6, with D uncertain. The CDR3 covers 15 residues. Germline loops: CDR1 SNHLY, CDR2 FYNNEI. Trimming stripped 3 bases from V and 0 bases from J, with 6 bases between. CDR3 residues: CASSDFSSGANVLTF. The CDR3 nucleotides are TGTGCCAGCAGTGATTTTAGCTCTGGGGCCAACGTCCTGACTTTC.

V gene TRBV6-2 or TRBV6-3 combines with J gene TRBJ2-1; D is possibly TRBD2 (6 bases). Germline V gene lookup returns CDR1 MNHEY and CDR2 SVGEGT. The length of the CDR3 is 16 residues. V was clipped by 6 bases and J by 8 bases, with 23 bases between them. This chain's CDR3 is CASSSPEGGALYEQFF. The CDR3 coding sequence is TGTGCCAGCAGCTCGCCCGAAGGCGGGGCTCTCTATGAGCAGTTCTTC.

The chain combines TRBV12-3 or TRBV12-4 with TRBJ2-3; D is perhaps TRBD2 (6 bases). The ends were cut back, 8 bases at V and 4 bases at J, with 13 bases in the middle. The CDR3 length is 13 residues. The CDR3 loop is CASLADPADTQYF. The CDR3 DNA reads TGTGCCAGCTTAGCGGACCCCGCAGATACGCAGTATTTT.

The chain recombines TRBV20-1 with TRBJ2-6; D unclear. There are 13 residues in the CDR3. CDR1 DFQATT and CDR2 SNEGSKA come from the germline V gene (reference sequence). V lost 5 bases, J lost 2 bases, and 7 bases lay in between. The CDR3 nucleotides read TGCAGTGCTGCTAGGACTGGGGCCAACGTCCTGACTTTC. Translated: CSAARTGANVLTF.